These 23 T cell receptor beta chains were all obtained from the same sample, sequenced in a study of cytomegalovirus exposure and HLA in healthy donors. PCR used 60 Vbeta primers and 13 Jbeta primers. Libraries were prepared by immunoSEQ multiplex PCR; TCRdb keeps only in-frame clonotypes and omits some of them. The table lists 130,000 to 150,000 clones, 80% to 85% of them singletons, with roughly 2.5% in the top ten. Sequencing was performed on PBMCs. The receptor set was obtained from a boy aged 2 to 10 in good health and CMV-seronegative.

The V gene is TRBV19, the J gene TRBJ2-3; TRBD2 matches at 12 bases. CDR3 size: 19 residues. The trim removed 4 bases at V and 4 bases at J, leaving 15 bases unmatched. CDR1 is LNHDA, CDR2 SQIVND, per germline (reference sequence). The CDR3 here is CASSTYLRRASGRADTQYF. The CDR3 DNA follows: TGTGCCAGTAGTACCTACCTTCGCAGGGCTAGCGGGAGGGCAGATACGCAGTATTTT.

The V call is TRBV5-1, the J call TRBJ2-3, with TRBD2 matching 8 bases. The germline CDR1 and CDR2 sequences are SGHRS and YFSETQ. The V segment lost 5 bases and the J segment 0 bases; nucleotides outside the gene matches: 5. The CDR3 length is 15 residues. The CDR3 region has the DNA TGCGCCAGCAGGTATAGCGGGGACAGCACAGATACGCAGTATTTT. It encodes CASRYSGDSTDTQYF.

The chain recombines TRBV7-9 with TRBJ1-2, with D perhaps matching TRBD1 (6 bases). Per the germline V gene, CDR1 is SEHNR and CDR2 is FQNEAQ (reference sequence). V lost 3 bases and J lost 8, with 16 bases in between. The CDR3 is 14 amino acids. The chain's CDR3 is CASSFTTGQMGYTF. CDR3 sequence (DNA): TGTGCCAGCAGCTTCACTACCGGACAGATGGGCTACACCTTC. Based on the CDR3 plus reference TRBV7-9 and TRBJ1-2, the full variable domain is DTGVSQNPRHKITKRGQNVTFRCDPISEHNRLYWYRQTLGQGPEFLTYFQNEAQLEKSRLLSDRFSAERPKGSFSTLEIQRTEQGDSAMYLCASSFTTGQMGYTFGSGTRLTVV.

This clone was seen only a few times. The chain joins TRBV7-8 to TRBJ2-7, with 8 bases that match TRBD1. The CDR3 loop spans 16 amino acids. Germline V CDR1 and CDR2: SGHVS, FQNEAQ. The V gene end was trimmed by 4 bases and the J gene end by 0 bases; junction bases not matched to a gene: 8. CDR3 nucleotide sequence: TGTGCCAGCAGCTCGAGAGCAGGGGGCAGCTCCTACGAGCAGTACTTC. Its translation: CASSSRAGGSSYEQYF.

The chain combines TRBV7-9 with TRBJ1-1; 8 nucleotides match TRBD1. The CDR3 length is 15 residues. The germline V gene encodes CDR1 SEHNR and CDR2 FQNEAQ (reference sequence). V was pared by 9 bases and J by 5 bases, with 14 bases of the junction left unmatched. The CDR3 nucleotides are TGTGCCAGTAGCGGATCAGGGGGCGCGGGGACTGAAGCTTTCTTT. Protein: CASSGSGGAGTEAFF.

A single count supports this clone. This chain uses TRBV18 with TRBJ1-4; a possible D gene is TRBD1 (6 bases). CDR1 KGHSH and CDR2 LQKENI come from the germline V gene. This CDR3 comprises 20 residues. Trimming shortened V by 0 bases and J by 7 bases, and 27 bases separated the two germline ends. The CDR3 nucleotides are TGTGCCAGCTCACCACCGACAAACTTAGACAGGACGAGGGGATCTGAAAAACTGTTTTTT. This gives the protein CASSPPTNLDRTRGSEKLFF.

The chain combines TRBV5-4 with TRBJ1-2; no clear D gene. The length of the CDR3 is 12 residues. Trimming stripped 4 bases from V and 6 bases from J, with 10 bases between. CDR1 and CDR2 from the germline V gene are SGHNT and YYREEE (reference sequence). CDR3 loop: CASSLLWHGYTF. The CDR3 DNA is TGTGCCAGCAGCCTTCTGTGGCATGGCTACACCTTC.

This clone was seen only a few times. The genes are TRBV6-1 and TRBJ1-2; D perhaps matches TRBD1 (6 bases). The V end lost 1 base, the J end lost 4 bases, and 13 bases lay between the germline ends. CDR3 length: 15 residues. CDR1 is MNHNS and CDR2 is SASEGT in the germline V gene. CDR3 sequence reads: CASSEGGGVSYGYTF. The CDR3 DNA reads TGTGCCAGCAGTGAAGGAGGGGGGGTGAGCTATGGCTACACCTTC.

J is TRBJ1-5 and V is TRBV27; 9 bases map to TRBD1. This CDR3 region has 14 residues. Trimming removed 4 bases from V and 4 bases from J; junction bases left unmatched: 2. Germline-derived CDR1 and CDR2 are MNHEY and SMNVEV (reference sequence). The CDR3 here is CASSSGQGNQPQHF. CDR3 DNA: TGTGCCAGCAGTTCGGGACAGGGAAATCAGCCCCAGCATTTT.

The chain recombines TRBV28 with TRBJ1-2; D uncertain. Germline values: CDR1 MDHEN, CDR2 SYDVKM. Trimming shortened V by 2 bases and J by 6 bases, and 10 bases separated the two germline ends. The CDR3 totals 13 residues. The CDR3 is CASSLLNRNGYTF. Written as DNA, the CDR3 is TGTGCCAGCAGTTTACTAAATCGAAATGGCTACACCTTC.

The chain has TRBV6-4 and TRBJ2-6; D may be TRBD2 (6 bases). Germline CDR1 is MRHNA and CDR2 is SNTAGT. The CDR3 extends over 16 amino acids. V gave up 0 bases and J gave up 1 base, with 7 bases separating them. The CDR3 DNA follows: TGTGCCAGCAGTGACTCTGGGGGGTCTGGGGCCAACGTCCTGACTTTC. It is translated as CASSDSGGSGANVLTF.

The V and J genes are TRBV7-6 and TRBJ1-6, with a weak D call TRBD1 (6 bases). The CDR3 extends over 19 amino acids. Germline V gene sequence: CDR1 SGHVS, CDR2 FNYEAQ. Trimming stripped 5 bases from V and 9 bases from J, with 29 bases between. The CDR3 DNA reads TGTGCCAGCAGCCCTACCAGCGGACGGAGGACAGCCTGGTCTTCACCCCTCCACTTT. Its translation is CASSPTSGRRTAWSSPLHF.

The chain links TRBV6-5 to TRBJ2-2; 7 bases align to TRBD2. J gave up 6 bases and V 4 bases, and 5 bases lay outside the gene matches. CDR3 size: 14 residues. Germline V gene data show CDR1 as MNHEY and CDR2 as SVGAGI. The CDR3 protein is CASSSLAAAGELFF. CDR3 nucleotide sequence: TGTGCCAGCAGTTCTCTAGCGGCGGCCGGGGAGCTGTTTTTT.

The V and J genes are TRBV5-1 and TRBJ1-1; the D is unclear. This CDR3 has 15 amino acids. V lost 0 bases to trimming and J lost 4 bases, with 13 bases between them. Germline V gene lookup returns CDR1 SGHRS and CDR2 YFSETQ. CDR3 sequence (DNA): TGCGCCAGCAGCTTGGTGTTCGGGTATAGCACTGAAGCTTTCTTT. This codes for CASSLVFGYSTEAFF.

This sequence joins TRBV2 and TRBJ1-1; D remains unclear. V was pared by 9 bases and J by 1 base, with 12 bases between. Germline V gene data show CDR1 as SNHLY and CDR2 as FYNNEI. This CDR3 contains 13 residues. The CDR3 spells CASCEEQNTEAFF. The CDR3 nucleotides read TGTGCCAGTTGCGAAGAGCAGAACACTGAAGCTTTCTTT.

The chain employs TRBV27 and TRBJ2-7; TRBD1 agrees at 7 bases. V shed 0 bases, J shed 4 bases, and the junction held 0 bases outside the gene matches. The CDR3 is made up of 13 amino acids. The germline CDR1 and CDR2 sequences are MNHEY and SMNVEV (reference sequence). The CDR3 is CASSLSGQYEQYF. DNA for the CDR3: TGTGCCAGCAGTTTATCGGGACAGTACGAGCAGTACTTC.

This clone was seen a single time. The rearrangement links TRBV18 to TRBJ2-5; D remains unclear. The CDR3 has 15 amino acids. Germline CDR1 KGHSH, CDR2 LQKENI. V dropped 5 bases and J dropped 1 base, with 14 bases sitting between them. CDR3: CASSSGPAGQETQYF. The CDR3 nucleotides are TGTGCCAGCTCATCAGGTCCGGCAGGCCAAGAGACCCAGTACTTC.

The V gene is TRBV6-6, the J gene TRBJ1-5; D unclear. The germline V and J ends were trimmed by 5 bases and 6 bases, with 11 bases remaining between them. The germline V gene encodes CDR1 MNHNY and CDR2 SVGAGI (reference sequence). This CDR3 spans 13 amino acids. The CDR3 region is CASSTGSGQPQHF. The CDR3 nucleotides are TGTGCCAGCAGTACGGGGTCGGGTCAGCCCCAGCATTTT.

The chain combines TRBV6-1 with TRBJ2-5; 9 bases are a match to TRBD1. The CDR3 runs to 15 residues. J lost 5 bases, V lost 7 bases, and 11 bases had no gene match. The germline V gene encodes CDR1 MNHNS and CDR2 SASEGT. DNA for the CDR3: TGTGCCAGCAAGGGACAGGGTGGACAGGCTGAGACCCAGTACTTC. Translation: CASKGQGGQAETQYF.

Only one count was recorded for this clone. CDR3 amino acids: CASGTGQGILSEAFF. The CDR3, as DNA: TGTGCCAGTGGTACGGGACAGGGTATTTTATCGGAAGCTTTCTTT. This chain uses TRBV19 with TRBJ1-1, with 9 bases lining up with TRBD1. Germline V gene data show CDR1 as LNHDA and CDR2 as SQIVND (reference sequence). J lost 8 bases, V lost 8 bases, and 15 bases had no gene match. CDR3 length equals 15 residues.

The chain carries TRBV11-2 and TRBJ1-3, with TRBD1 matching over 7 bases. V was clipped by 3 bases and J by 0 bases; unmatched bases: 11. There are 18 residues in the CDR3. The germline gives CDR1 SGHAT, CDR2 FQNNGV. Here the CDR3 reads CASSFRLGTVRSGNTIYF. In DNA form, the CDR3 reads TGTGCCAGCAGCTTTCGATTAGGGACAGTCCGCTCTGGAAACACCATATATTTT.

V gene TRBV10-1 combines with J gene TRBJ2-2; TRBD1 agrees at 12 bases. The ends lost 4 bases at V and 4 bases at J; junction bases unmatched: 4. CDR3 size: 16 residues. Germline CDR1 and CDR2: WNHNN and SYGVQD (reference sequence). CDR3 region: CASSGRDRGRTGELFF. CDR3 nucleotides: TGCGCCAGCAGTGGCCGGGACAGGGGGCGCACCGGGGAGCTGTTTTTT.

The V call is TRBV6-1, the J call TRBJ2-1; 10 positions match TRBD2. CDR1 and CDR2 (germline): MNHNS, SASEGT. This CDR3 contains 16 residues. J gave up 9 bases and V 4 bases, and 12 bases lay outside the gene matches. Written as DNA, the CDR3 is TGTGCCAGCAGTGTTCGGGCTAGCGGGGGTCTCGGTGAGCAGTTCTTC. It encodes CASSVRASGGLGEQFF.